The source of this TCR beta chain is a study of T cell repertoires in cytomegalovirus infection. Study in general: In the study, CMV epitopes included recently identified HLA-C-restricted and well-studied HLA-B-restricted ones. It can be stated that public TCR beta signatures indicated CMV infection as well as a matching HLA type.

TCRdb reprocessed the reads via MiXCR and lists one record per CDR3 protein. The table shows fewer than 1,000,000 distinct CDR3 sequences, with roughly a third occurring only once. This clonotype was counted only a few times. The antigen remains unidentified. The sequences come from cultured CD8+ T cells from PBMCs, collected from culture after CMV antigen stimulation. The clonotype was recovered from a human donor in good health (CMV status not recorded). Some clones in this sample may be carry-over from other donors' samples.

The DNA of the CDR3 is TGCGCCAGCAGTGAGTCGCGGGGGGGCTACAATGAGCAGTTCTTC. Residues: CASSESRGGYNEQFF. V gene TRBV10-2 combines with J gene TRBJ2-1; 9 bases are a match to TRBD2. The CDR3 loop spans 15 amino acids. Germline loops: CDR1 WSHSY, CDR2 SAAADI. Trimming removed 0 bases from V and 3 bases from J; junction bases left unmatched: 0.